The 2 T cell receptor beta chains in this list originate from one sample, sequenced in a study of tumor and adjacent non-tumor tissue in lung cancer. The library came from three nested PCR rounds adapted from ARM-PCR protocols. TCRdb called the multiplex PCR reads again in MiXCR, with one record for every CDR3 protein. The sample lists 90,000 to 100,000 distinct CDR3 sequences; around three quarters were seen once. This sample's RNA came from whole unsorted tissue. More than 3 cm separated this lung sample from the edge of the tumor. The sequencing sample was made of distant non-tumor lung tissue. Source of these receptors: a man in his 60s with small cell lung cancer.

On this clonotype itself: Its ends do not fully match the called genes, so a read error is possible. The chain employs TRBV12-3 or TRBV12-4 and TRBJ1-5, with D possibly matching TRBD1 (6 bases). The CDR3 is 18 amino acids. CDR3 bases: TGTGCCAGCACTTTCTCGGACAGAGGCTGGTATATCAATCAGCCCCAACATTTT. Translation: CASTFSDRGWYINQPQHF.

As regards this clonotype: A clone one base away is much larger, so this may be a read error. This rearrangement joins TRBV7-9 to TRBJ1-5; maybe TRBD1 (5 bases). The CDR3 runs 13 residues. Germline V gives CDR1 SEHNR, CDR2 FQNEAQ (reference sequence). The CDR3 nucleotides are TGTGCCTGCAGCTTACAGGAGTATCAGCCCCAGCATTTT. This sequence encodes CACSLQEYQPQHF. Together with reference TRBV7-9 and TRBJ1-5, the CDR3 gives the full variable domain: DTGVSQNPRHKITKRGQNVTFRCDPISEHNRLYWYRQTLGQGPEFLTYFQNEAQLEKSRLLSDRFSAERPKGSFSTLEIQRTEQGDSAMYLCACSLQEYQPQHFGDGTRLSIL.